Listed here is a single T cell receptor beta chain. Germline lookup yields CDR1 LNHDA and CDR2 SQIVND (reference sequence). The CDR3 has 14 residues. V was cut by 3 bases and J by 6 bases, with 14 bases left in between. Amplification used 60 Vbeta primers and 13 Jbeta primers. Assay used: immunoSEQ multiplex PCR; TCRdb lists only in-frame clones, some missing. The sample lists 150,000 to 200,000 clones, about 76% occurring once. The data derive from a study of cytomegalovirus exposure and HLA in healthy donors. The chain uses TRBV19 and TRBJ1-2; D ambiguous. The sequencing input was PBMCs. The receptor was derived from a female donor in good health and CMV-seronegative. CDR3 loop: CASSIYSVSDGYTF. For the CDR3, the DNA is TGTGCCAGTAGTATCTACTCGGTTTCCGATGGCTACACCTTC.